This TCR beta chain was obtained from a study of T cell responses to AZD1222 COVID-19 vaccine (dated by TCRdb to about 2021). Regarding the complete study: AZD1222 recipients with second doses at about 4 weeks or about 12 weeks were pooled, because spike-specific TCR depth and breadth did not differ between schedules. Trial participants were enrolled by age into 18-55, 56-69 and 70-plus year subgroups, with approximately 150, 28 and 58 TCR-sequenced participants respectively. TCR sequencing covered roughly 230 trial participants: 200 to 220 given two doses of AZD1222 and 26 given two doses of MenACWY control vaccine. Paper-wide results and their limitations: After two AZD1222 doses, both the breadth and the depth of spike-specific TCRs were significantly higher than at day 0 and than in MenACWY recipients. The whole spike protein was spanned by vaccine-associated CD4 TCRs, and dominant responses were seen in regions 160-218 and 743-854. Reportedly, close to half of the unique spike-specific TCRs recognized epitopes lying outside the regions that are mutated in the B.1.351 and B.1.1.7 variants. Conclusions about previously exposed vaccinees were limited because only 6 or 7 AZD1222 recipients were SARS-CoV-2 seropositive at baseline. Because no samples from the day 14 peak response were available, repertoires could be characterized only after the peak T cell response. The 56-69-year group was small, and its depth increase did not reach significance, likely because of low power. Participants were mostly white British, with more females than males. The authors suggested clonal diversity may have been underestimated.

The CDR3 regions of human TCRbeta chains were analyzed by immunosequencing. The study's own analysis went as follows. Repertoire TCRs were checked for matches against a reference library of SARS-CoV-2-specific TCRs that had been generated using the MIRA antigen-specificity platform. Breadth was defined as the fraction of unique TCRs that were SARS-CoV-2-associated. Depth was defined as the fraction of total T cells that were SARS-CoV-2-associated. Using the MIRA data, each spike-specific TCR was assigned both to the spike region to which the TCR was reactive and to a CD4 or CD8 class. Log10-transformed breadth and depth values were compared by one-way ANOVA with Sidak's multiple comparisons tests. Sourced from immuneACCESS, this table was stored by TCRdb with only in-frame sequences that have V and J called. A share of the clones is absent; for the studies checked, an unresolved V gene accounts for under half, and the remainder has no known explanation. D and trimming come from the DNA, and the V and J calls and clone size come from that table. The sample table contains about 100,000 clones; only one count was recorded for around 90% of them. The leading ten clones occupy roughly 1.7% of the sample.

This clone is labeled medium-sized (0.01 to 0.1%). The antigen it recognizes is unknown. Per-base qualities were not stored, and no clone one base away is much larger. V and J are trimmed by 7 bases and 4 bases, and the gene matches miss 7 bases of the junction. The germline V gene yields KGHSH for CDR1 and LQKENI for CDR2. The CDR3 has 15 amino acids, counting the end cysteine and phenylalanine. Just CDR3 DNA is preserved here, 45 bases in frame from base 1. The meaning of the sample's time point label: baseline before first vaccination. Samples from vaccinated people were obtained from the UK trials COV001 and COV002, which included a single-blind randomized controlled phase 2/3 trial of AZD1222 (ChAdOx1 nCoV-19) in healthy adults. Trial participant PBMC samples were collected at day 0 and day 28 after the second dose for TCRbeta chain sequencing.

Sequences were derived from peripheral blood, sampled on day 0 of AZD1222 vaccination. This clonotype originated in an adult in good health. This receptor chain uses TRBV18 and TRBJ2-1; 10 bases in the middle match TRBD2. The CDR3 sequence is CASCFLAGEYNEQFF. In nucleotide form, the sequence is TGTGCCAGCTGCTTCCTAGCGGGAGAGTACAATGAGCAGTTCTTC.